The clone carrying this TCR beta chain was recorded a few times. This sample is drawn from a study of blood T cells in healthy people across ages. The authors ran a second PCR of about 7 to 11 cycles using a sample-barcoded 5' primer and a J-beta primer mix. TCRdb recomputed calls from the 5' RACE reads with MiXCR, one row per CDR3 protein. The data contain around 990,000 distinct CDR3 sequences, roughly two fifths of them singletons. Germline CDR1 reads SGHTA; CDR2 reads FQGNSA. The CDR3 spans 14 residues. V lost 1 base and J 7 bases, leaving 14 bases between the germline ends. Donation came from healthy Caucasian individuals in Russia who were aged about 6 to 95.

The sample taken for sequencing was blood. The genes are TRBV7-2 and TRBJ2-7; possibly TRBD2 for D (5 bases). The receptor was derived from a man aged 18-30 years in good health. The CDR3 DNA reads TGTGCCAGCAGCTTAGATACGGGGTCAGTGGAGCAGTACTTC. This encodes CASSLDTGSVEQYF.